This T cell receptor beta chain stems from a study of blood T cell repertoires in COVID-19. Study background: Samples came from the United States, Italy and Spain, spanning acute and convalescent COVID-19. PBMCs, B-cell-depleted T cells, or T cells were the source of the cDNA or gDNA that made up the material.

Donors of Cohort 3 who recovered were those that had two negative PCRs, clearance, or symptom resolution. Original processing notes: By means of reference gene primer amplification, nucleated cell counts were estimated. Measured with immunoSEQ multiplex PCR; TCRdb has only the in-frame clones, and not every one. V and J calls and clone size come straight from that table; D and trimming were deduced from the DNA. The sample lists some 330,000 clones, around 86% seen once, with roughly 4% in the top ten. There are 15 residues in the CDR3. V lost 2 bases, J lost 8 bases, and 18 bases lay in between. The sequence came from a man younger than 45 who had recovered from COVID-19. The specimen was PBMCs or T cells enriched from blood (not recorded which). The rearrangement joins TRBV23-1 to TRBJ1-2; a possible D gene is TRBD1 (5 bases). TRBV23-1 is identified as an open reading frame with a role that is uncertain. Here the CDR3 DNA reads TGCGCCAGCAGTCAAGCTGGGGCCCACTTGTCCGGCTACACCTTC. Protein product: CASSQAGAHLSGYTF.